The clone carrying this T cell receptor (beta chain) was counted between two and nine times. A much larger clone lies one base from this, so it may be a read error. No patient had received any treatment before thyroid surgery. The sample comes from a study of metastatic and nonmetastatic thyroid tumors. TCRdb reprocessed the PCR reads via MiXCR. The repertoire holds 85,000 to 95,000 clones, with under 15% as singletons. Trimming left V 7 bases short and J 5 bases short, with 15 bases between. The CDR3 has 14 residues. Germline values: CDR1 SGHTA, CDR2 FQGTGA. Sequencing used blood. This sequence joins TRBV7-3 and TRBJ2-1; tentatively, D is TRBD2 (6 bases). This clonotype was obtained from a female donor with papillary thyroid cancer or a benign thyroid nodule (not recorded which). Some clones in this sample may be carry-over from other donors' samples. CDR3 coding DNA: TGTGCCAGCATCCCCACCGGGAGCAACAATGAGCAGTTCTTC. Its translation: CASIPTGSNNEQFF.